This T cell receptor (beta chain) was retrieved from a study of CD8 T cells in Susac syndrome. This CDR3 contains 14 residues. With 3 bases removed from V and 7 bases from J, the gap between germline ends came to 16 bases. Random hexamers were used to reverse transcribe about 0.45 to 1 ug of RNA. One entry per CDR3 protein, called by TCRdb with MiXCR from the immunoSEQ multiplex PCR reads. Among under 200,000 distinct CDR3 sequences listed, over 75% were seen once. The J gene is TRBJ2-7, the V gene TRBV12-3 or TRBV12-4, with D possibly TRBD2 on 5 matching bases. The sequence derives from a human donor with Susac syndrome. The sequenced sample was CD4+ T cells from PBMCs. The CDR3 bases are TGTGCCAGCAGTTTTTCAAGCGGCGTGGGTGAGCAGTACTTC. Residues: CASSFSSGVGEQYF.